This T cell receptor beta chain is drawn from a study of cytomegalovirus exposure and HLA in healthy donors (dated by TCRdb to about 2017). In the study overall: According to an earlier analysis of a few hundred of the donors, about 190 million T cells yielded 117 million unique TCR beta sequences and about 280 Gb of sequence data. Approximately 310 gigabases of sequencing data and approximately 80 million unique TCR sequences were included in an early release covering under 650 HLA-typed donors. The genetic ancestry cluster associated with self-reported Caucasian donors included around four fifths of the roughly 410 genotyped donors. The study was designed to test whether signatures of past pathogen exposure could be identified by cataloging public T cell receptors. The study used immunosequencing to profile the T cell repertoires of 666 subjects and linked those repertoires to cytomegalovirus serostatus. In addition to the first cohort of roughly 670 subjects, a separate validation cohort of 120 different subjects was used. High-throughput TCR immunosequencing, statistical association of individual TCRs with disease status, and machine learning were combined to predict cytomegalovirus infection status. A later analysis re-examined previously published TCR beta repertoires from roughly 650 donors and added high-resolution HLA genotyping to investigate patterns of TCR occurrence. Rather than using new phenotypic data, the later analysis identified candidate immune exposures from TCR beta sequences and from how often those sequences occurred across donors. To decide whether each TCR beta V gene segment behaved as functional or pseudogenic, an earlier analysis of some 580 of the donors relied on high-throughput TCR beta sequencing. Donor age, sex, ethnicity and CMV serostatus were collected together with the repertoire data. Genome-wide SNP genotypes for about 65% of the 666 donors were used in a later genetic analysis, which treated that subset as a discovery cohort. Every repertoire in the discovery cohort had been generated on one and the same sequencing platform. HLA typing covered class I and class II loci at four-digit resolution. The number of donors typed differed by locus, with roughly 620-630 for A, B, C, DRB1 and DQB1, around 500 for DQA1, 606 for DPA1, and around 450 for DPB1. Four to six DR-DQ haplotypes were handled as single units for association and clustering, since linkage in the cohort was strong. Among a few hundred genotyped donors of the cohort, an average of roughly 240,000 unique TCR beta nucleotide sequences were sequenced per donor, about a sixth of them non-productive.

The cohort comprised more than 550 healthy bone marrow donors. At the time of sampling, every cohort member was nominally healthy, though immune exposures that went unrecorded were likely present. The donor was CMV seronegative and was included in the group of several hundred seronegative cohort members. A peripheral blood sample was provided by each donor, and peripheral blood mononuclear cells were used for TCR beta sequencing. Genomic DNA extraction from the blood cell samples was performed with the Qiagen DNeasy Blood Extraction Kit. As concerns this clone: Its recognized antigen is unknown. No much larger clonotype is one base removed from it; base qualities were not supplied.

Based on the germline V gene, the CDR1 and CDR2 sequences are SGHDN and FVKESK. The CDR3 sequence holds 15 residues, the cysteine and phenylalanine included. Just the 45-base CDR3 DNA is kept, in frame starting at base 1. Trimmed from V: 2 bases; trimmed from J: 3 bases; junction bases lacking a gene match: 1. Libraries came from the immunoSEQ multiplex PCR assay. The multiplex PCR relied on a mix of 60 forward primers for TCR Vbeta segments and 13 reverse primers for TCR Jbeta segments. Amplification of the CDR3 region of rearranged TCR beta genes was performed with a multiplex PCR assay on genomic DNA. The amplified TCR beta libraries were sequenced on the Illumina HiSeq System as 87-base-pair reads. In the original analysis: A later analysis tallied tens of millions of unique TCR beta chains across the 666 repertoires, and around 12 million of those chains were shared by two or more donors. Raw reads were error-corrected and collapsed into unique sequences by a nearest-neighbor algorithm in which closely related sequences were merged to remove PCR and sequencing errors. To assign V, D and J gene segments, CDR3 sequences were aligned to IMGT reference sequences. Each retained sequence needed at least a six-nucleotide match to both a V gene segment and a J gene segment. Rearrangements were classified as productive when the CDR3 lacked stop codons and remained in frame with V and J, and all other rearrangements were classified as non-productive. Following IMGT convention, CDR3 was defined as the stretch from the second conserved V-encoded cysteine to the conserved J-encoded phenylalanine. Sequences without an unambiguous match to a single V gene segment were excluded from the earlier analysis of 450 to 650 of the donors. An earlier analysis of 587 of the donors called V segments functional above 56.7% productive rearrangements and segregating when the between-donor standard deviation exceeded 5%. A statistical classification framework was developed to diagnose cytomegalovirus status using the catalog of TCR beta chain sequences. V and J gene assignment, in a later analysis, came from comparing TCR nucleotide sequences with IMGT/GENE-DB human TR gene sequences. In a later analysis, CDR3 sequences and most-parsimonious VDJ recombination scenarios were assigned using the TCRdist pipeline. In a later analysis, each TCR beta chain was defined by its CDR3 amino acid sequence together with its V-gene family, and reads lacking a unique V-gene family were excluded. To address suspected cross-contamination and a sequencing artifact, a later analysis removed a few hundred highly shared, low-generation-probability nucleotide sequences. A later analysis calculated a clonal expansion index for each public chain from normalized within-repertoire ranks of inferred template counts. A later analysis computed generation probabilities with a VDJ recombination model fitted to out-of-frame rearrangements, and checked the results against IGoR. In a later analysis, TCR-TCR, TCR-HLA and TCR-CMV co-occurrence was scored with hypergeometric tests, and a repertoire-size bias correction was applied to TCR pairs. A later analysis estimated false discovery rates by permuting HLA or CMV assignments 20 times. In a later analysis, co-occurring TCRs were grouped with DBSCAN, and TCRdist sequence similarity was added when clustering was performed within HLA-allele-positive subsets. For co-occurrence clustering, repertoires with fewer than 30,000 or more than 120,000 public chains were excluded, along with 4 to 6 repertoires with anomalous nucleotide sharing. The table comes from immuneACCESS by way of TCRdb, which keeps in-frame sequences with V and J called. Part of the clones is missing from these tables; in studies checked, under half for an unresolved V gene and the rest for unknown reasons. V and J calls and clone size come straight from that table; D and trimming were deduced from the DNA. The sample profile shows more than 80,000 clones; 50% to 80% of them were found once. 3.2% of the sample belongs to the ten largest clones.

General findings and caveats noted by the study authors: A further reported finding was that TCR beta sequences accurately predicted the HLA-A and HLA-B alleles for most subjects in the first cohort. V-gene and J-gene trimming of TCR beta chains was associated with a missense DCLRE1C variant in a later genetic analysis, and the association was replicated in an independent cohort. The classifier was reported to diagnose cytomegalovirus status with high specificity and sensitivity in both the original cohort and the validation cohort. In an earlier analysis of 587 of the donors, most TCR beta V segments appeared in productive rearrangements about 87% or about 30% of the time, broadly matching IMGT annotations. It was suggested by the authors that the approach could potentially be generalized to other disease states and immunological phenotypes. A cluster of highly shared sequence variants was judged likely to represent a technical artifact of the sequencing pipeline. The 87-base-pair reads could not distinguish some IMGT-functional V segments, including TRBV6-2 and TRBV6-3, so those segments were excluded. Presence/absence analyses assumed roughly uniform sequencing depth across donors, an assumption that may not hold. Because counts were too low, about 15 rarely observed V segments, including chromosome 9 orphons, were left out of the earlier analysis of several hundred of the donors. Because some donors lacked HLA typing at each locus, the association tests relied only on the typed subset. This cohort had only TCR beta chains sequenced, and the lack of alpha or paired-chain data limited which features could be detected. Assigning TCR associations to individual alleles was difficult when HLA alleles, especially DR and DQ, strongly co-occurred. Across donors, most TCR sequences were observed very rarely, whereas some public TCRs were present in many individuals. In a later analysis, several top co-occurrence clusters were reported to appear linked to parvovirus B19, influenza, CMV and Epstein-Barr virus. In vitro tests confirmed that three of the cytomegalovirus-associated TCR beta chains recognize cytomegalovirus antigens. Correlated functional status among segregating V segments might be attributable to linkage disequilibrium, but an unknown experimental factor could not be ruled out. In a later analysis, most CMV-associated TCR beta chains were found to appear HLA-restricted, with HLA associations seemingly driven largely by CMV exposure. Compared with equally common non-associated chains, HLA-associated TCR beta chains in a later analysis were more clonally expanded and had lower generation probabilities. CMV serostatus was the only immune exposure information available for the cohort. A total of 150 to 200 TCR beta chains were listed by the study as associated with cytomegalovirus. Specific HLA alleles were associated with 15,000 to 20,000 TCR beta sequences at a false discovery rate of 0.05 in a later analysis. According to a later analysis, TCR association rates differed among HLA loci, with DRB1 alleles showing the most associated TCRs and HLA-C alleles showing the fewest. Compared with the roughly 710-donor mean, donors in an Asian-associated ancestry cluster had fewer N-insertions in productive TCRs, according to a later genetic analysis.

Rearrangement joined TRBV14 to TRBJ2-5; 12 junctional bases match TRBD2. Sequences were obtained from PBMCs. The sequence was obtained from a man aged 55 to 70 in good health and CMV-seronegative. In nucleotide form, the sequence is TGTGCCAGCAGCCAAAGGACTAGCGGGAAAGAGACCCAGTACTTC. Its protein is CASSQRTSGKETQYF.